Each of the 21 T cell receptor beta chains below was sequenced from the same sample in a study of identical twins (TCRdb year 2016). Libraries came from 5' RACE. Sequenced using an Illumina HiSeq 2000. Using fastp trimming at Q25 and MiXCR clonotype assembly, TCRdb reanalyzed the public sequencing data and kept in-frame beta chains. Merged by CDR3 protein, the rows form single entries marked with the most common genes and DNA. For this sample the table gives 650,000 to 800,000 distinct CDR3 sequences, of which about 9.4% were detected only once. The top ten clonotypes cover about 0.98% of the sample. These same records also appear under a second study, on yellow fever vaccine responses in identical twins.

The sample consisted of PBMCs. All receptors derive from a woman in her late teens or twenties in good health.

The gene calls are TRBV29-1 and TRBJ2-5; the D is unclear. The CDR3 sequence is 13 residues long. Germline CDR1 SQVTM, CDR2 ANQGSEA. The V gene lost 1 base and the J gene lost 1 base, with 7 bases spanning the gap. This CDR3 is CSVEGTVQETQYF. In nucleotides, the CDR3 is TGCAGCGTTGAAGGAACGGTCCAAGAGACCCAGTACTTC. Combining the CDR3 with reference TRBV29-1 and TRBJ2-5 gives the whole variable domain SAVISQKPSRDICQRGTSLTIQCQVDSQVTMMFWYRQQPGQSLTLIATANQGSEATYESGFVIDKFPISRPNLTFSTLTVSNMSPEDSSIYLCSVEGTVQETQYFGPGTRLLVL.

In this sample, this clonotype turned up a few times. The chain combines TRBV6-5 with TRBJ2-2, with 12 bases matching TRBD1. Germline trimming cut 2 bases from V and 7 bases from J; bases unmatched to any gene: 11. The CDR3 loop spans 18 amino acids. Germline values: CDR1 MNHEY, CDR2 SVGAGI. The CDR3 DNA is TGTGCCAGCAGTTACGGGGAGCGGGACAGGGGGCATATCGGGGAGCTGTTTTTT. This gives the protein CASSYGERDRGHIGELFF.

This clonotype was counted ten times or more. The chain has TRBV10-3 and TRBJ1-2; TRBD1 aligns across 7 bases. CDR3 length: 13 residues. Trimming took 3 bases from V and 4 from J; bases not matched to a gene: 2. CDR1 is ENHRY and CDR2 is SYGVKD in the germline V gene. CDR3 loop: CAISEGGGYGYTF. The CDR3 DNA reads as TGTGCCATCAGTGAAGGGGGCGGCTATGGCTACACCTTC.

In this sample, this clonotype turned up a few times. The genes are TRBV15 and TRBJ2-7; 8 nucleotides match TRBD2. Germline V gene sequence: CDR1 LNHNV, CDR2 YYDKDF (reference sequence). This CDR3 region has 15 residues. V gave up 1 base and J gave up 3 bases; unmatched junction bases: 5. The CDR3 sequence is CATSRVSSGNYEQYF. The DNA of the CDR3 is TGTGCCACCAGCAGAGTGAGTAGCGGGAACTACGAGCAGTACTTC.

This clonotype was observed a few times. The junction departs from the called germline gene at one end, perhaps through a read error. CDR3 in DNA: TGTGCCAGCAGATACTCGGGACAGGCTAACAATGAGCAGTTCTTC. This encodes CASRYSGQANNEQFF. V is TRBV6-2 or TRBV6-3 and J is TRBJ2-1; 8 bases match TRBD1. The CDR3 runs to 15 residues. Germline V gene lookup returns CDR1 MNHEY and CDR2 SVGEGT.

This rearrangement joins TRBV13 to TRBJ1-1; 8 positions agree with TRBD1. The CDR3 sequence is 12 residues long. Germline lookup yields CDR1 PRHDT and CDR2 FYEKMQ (reference sequence). The J segment lost 5 bases and the V segment lost 10 bases, leaving 6 bases of the junction unmatched. CDR3 in DNA: TGTGCCACCCACAGGGGGTCTACTGAAGCTTTCTTT. Amino acid sequence: CATHRGSTEAFF.

A few counts support this clonotype. V usage is TRBV14 and J usage is TRBJ1-5; tentatively, D is TRBD1 (6 bases). Germline V CDR1 and CDR2: SGHDN, FVKESK. The CDR3 consists of 16 residues. Trimming pared 6 bases from V and 4 bases from J, leaving 19 bases between. CDR3 DNA: TGTGCCAGCAGTCCGGCAGGAGGGGGAGGTAATCAGCCCCAGCATTTT. Translating gives CASSPAGGGGNQPQHF.

This chain connects TRBV27 to TRBJ2-7; 10 bases are shared with TRBD1. The germline gives CDR1 MNHEY, CDR2 SMNVEV (reference sequence). CDR3 size: 16 residues. The junction had 11 bases not matched to a gene; V was cut back by 2 bases and J by 7 bases. The CDR3 spells CASSLSLGDRGLEQYF. The CDR3 nucleotides read TGTGCCAGCAGTTTAAGCCTGGGGGACAGGGGTCTTGAGCAGTACTTC.

J is TRBJ2-3 and V is TRBV27; D not resolved. The CDR3 runs to 16 residues. V lost 0 bases and J 1 base, leaving 11 bases between the germline ends. Germline V lookup: CDR1 MNHEY, CDR2 SMNVEV (reference sequence). The CDR3 sequence: CASSLSLGVGTDTQYF. CDR3 sequence (DNA): TGTGCCAGCAGTTTATCCCTTGGCGTTGGCACAGATACGCAGTATTTT.

This clonotype was seen ten or more times. The chain is built from TRBV7-6 and TRBJ2-1, with TRBD1 matching 7 bases. CDR3 size: 15 residues. The V and J ends lost 4 bases and 4 bases, in that order; junction bases with no gene match: 7. Germline lookup yields CDR1 SGHVS and CDR2 FNYEAQ. The CDR3 region is CASSSRDSLYNEQFF. CDR3 DNA: TGTGCCAGCAGCTCCCGGGACAGCCTTTACAATGAGCAGTTCTTC.

The rearrangement uses TRBV7-9 and TRBJ2-7; 8 bases map to TRBD1. V lost 5 bases, J lost 3 bases, and 9 bases stayed unmatched. The CDR3 extends over 15 amino acids. From germline, CDR1 is SEHNR and CDR2 FQNEAQ (reference sequence). DNA for the CDR3: TGTGCCAGCAGCCCCCGGCGACAGGGGTTCTACGAGCAGTACTTC. This gives the protein CASSPRRQGFYEQYF.

This clonotype has only a few counts. This chain links TRBV20-1 with TRBJ1-4, with 7 bases identical to TRBD1. V shed 0 bases, J shed 15 bases, and the junction held 16 bases outside the gene matches. CDR1 is DFQATT, CDR2 SNEGSKA, per germline (reference sequence). This CDR3 region has 15 residues. The CDR3 coding sequence is TGCAGTGCTAGAGACCCAAAAAAAACTACAGGGGTAGTGTTTTTT. This gives the protein CSARDPKKTTGVVFF.

The gene calls are TRBV29-1 and TRBJ2-7; tentatively, D is TRBD1 or TRBD2 (6 bases each). The CDR3 totals 12 residues. Trimming left V 4 bases short and J 6 bases short, with 13 bases between. The germline V gene has CDR1 SQVTM and CDR2 ANQGSEA. The CDR3 protein is CSVVIKGGEQYF. The CDR3 DNA reads TGCAGCGTTGTTATCAAGGGGGGCGAGCAGTACTTC.

V usage is TRBV7-9 and J usage is TRBJ2-7; 10 bases are shared with TRBD1. CDR1 SEHNR and CDR2 FQNEAQ come from the germline V gene (reference sequence). The V and J ends lost 5 bases and 0 bases, in that order; junction bases with no gene match: 7. The CDR3 extends over 16 amino acids. DNA for the CDR3: TGTGCCAGCAGCCGCACGGACAGGGGGAGCTCCTACGAGCAGTACTTC. Its translation: CASSRTDRGSSYEQYF.

A few counts support this clonotype. The rearrangement uses TRBV5-1 and TRBJ1-4; possibly TRBD1 for D (5 bases). V was clipped by 4 bases and J by 2 bases, with 12 bases between them. Per the germline V gene, CDR1 is SGHRS and CDR2 is YFSETQ. This CDR3 contains 15 residues. The CDR3 DNA reads TGCGCCAGCAGCGGATCAGGGACGACTAATGAAAAACTGTTTTTT. Its translation is CASSGSGTTNEKLFF.

The chain links TRBV27 to TRBJ1-2; perhaps TRBD1 as D (5 bases). V was shortened by 0 bases and J by 7 bases, with 15 bases between the two germline ends. Germline values: CDR1 MNHEY, CDR2 SMNVEV (reference sequence). The CDR3 totals 15 residues. The CDR3 spells CASSLSMGGASGYTF. The DNA of the CDR3 is TGTGCCAGCAGTTTATCTATGGGGGGTGCTTCTGGCTACACCTTC.

This clonotype occurred a few times. The genes are TRBV28 and TRBJ2-5; TRBD1 or TRBD2 may be the D gene (5 bases each). This CDR3 region has 12 residues. CDR1 and CDR2 (germline): MDHEN, SYDVKM. The V gene lost 7 bases and the J gene lost 8 bases, with 14 bases spanning the gap. CDR3 nucleotides: TGTGCCAGCATGTCAGGGACGGCTACCCAGTACTTC. Residues: CASMSGTATQYF.

CDR3 in amino acids: CAWALGQRDQPQHF. The CDR3 coding sequence is TGTGCCTGGGCACTGGGACAAAGGGATCAGCCCCAGCATTTT. This chain joins TRBV30 and TRBJ1-5; the D gene is possibly TRBD1 (6 bases). Trimming took 5 bases from V and 5 from J, leaving 16 bases between them. The CDR3 runs 14 residues. Germline V gene data show CDR1 as GTSNPN and CDR2 as SVGIG (reference sequence). Looking up the rest from reference TRBV30 and TRBJ1-5 gives the full variable domain: SQTIHQWPATLVQPVGSPLSLECTVEGTSNPNLYWYRQAAGRGLQLLFYSVGIGQISSEVPQNLSASRPQDRQFILSSKKLLLSDSGFYLCAWALGQRDQPQHFGDGTRLSIL.

This clonotype turned up a few times. The V gene is TRBV29-1, the J gene TRBJ2-7, with 11 nucleotides matching TRBD2. V shed 6 bases, J shed 3 bases, and the junction held 13 bases outside the gene matches. CDR3 length: 16 amino acids. Per germline, CDR1 SQVTM and CDR2 ANQGSEA. The CDR3 is CSVNPSGRTRDYEQYF. The CDR3 region has the DNA TGCAGCGTCAACCCTAGCGGGAGGACTAGGGACTACGAGCAGTACTTC.

The table lists this clonotype with a few counts. In nucleotides, the CDR3 is TGTGCCAGCACAATTTTGGGGGGATTTAACACCGGGGAGCTGTTTTTT. Its protein product is CASTILGGFNTGELFF. V and J are TRBV6-1 and TRBJ2-2; TRBD2 might be the D (6 bases). The CDR3 spans 16 residues. V gave up 7 bases and J gave up 2 bases, with 17 bases separating them. CDR1 and CDR2 from the germline V gene are MNHNS and SASEGT.

The chain combines TRBV5-4 with TRBJ1-1; a weak D match, TRBD1 (5 bases). CDR3 length: 14 residues. The V and J ends lost 1 base and 4 bases respectively, with 11 bases between them. Germline assignment: CDR1 SGHNT and CDR2 YYREEE (reference sequence). The CDR3 spells CASSLQGLGTEAFF. Here the CDR3 DNA reads TGTGCCAGCAGCTTGCAGGGTCTGGGCACTGAAGCTTTCTTT.